What follows describes a single T cell receptor (beta chain). The record originates from a study of cytomegalovirus exposure and HLA in healthy donors. The PCR ran on 60 Vbeta and 13 Jbeta primers. Sequencing was performed with immunoSEQ multiplex PCR; in TCRdb, only in-frame clones are kept and a portion is missing. The table shows 110,000 or so clones, with less than 70% occurring only once. The sample comprised PBMCs. The clonotype was recovered from a woman in her 70s in good health and CMV-seropositive.

In DNA form, the CDR3 reads TGTGCAAGTCGCTCCTACCCAGGGCTTTCACCCCTCCACTTT. Protein sequence: CASRSYPGLSPLHF. The V call is TRBV12-2, the J call TRBJ1-6; TRBD1 is taken as the D call from the table, unchecked against the DNA. TRBV12-2 is designated a pseudogene. This CDR3 has 14 residues.